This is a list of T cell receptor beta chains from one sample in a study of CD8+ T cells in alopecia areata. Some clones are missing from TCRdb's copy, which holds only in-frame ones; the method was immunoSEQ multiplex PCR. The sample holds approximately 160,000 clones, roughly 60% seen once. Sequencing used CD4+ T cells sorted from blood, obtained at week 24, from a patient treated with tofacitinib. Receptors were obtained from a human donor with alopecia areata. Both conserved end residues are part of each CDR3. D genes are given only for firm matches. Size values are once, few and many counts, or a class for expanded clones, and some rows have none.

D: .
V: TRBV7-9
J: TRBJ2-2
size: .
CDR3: CASRALGNTGELFF
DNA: TGTGCCAGCAGGGCCTTGGGCAACACCGGGGAGCTGTTTTTT

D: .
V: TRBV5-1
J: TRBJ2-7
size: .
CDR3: CASSVPDPYEQYF
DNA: TGCGCCAGCAGCGTACCGGACCCCTACGAGCAGTACTTC

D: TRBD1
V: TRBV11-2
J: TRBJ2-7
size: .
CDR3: CASSLAPRQGTQYF
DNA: TGTGCCAGCAGCTTAGCTCCAAGACAGGGAACGCAGTACTTC

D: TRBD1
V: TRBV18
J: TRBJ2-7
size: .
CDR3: CASSPGTGVKLAYEQYF
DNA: TGTGCCAGCTCACCCGGGACAGGCGTTAAACTAGCCTACGAGCAGTACTTC

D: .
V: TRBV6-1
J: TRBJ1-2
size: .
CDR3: CASSHRTVGGYTF
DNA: TGTGCCAGCAGCCACAGAACAGTGGGTGGCTACACCTTC

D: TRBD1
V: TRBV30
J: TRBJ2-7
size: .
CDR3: CAMDLRQGPPYEQYF
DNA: TGTGCCATGGACCTACGACAGGGCCCCCCCTACGAGCAGTACTTC

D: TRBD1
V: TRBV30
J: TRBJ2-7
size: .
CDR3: CAWRVPGQGYEQYF
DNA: TGTGCCTGGAGGGTGCCAGGACAGGGCTACGAGCAGTACTTC

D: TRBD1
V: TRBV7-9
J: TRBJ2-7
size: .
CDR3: CASSISTGLSYEQYF
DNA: TGTGCCAGCAGCATATCGACAGGGCTCTCCTACGAGCAGTACTTC

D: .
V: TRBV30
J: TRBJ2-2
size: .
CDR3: CAWSVPGFRTGELFF
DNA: TGTGCCTGGAGTGTACCGGGGTTCCGCACCGGGGAGCTGTTTTTT

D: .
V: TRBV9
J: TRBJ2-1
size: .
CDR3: CASSRTYNEQFF
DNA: TGTGCCAGCAGCAGGACCTACAATGAGCAGTTCTTC

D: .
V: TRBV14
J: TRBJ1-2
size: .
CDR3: CASSQDLVPYGYTF
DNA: TGTGCCAGCAGCCAAGATCTTGTACCCTATGGCTACACCTTC

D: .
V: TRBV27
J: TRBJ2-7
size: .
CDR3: CASSFGLRSSYEQYF
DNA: TGTGCCAGCAGTTTTGGACTCCGCAGCTCCTACGAGCAGTACTTC

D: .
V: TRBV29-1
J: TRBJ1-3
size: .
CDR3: CSVVNTGNTIYF
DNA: TGCAGCGTTGTCAACACGGGAAACACCATATATTTT

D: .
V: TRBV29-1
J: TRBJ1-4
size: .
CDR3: CSARPGLGAEKLFF
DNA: TGCAGCGCCCGACCGGGACTAGGGGCCGAAAAACTGTTTTTT

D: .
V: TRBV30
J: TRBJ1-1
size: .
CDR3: CAWRHPNTEAFF
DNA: TGTGCCTGGAGACATCCGAACACTGAAGCTTTCTTT

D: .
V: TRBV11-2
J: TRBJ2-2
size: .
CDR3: CASSTRSHGELFF
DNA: TGTGCCAGCTCGACGCGGTCTCACGGGGAGCTGTTTTTT

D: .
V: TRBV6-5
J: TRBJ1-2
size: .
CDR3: CASRRPSGNYGYTF
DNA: TGTGCCAGCAGACGACCCTCGGGTAACTATGGCTACACCTTC

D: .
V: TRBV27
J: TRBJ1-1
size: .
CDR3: CASSARTAGDITEAFF
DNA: TGTGCCAGCAGTGCGAGGACAGCTGGAGATATTACTGAAGCTTTCTTT

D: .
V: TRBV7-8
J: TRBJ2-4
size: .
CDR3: CASSLAQGRYFSKNIQYF
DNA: TGTGCCAGCAGCTTAGCACAGGGTCGGTATTTCAGCAAAAACATTCAGTACTTC

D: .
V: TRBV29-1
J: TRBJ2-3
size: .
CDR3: CSVDAGKVRADTQYF
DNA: TGCAGCGTTGATGCGGGGAAGGTTAGGGCAGATACGCAGTATTTT

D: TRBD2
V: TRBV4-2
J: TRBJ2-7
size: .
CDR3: CASSQGSGGLTSYEQYF
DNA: TGTGCCAGCAGCCAGGGTAGCGGGGGGCTCACCTCCTACGAGCAGTACTTC

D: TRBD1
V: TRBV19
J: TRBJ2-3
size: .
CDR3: CASSMVGQGDTQYF
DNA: TGTGCCAGTAGTATGGTAGGACAGGGAGATACGCAGTATTTT

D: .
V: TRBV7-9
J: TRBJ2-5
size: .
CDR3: CASSLSISGETQYF
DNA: TGTGCCAGCAGCTTGTCCATAAGTGGAGAGACCCAGTACTTC

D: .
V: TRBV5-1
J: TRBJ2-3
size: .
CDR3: CASSLSAPSLGDTQYF
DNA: TGCGCCAGCAGCTTGTCAGCCCCCTCTTTAGGGGATACGCAGTATTTT

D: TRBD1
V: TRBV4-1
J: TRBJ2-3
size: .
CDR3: CASSQTGVGIDTQYF
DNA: TGCGCCAGCAGCCAAACAGGGGTGGGTATAGATACGCAGTATTTT

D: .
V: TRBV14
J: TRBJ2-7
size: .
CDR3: CASSQDRQNYEQYF
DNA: TGTGCCAGCAGCCAAGATAGACAGAACTACGAGCAGTACTTC

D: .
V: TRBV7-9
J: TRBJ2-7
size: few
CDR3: CASSLNRDSYEQYF
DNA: TGTGCCAGCAGCTTAAATCGGGATTCCTACGAGCAGTACTTC

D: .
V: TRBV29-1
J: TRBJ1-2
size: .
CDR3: CSVERGGYGYTF
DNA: TGCAGCGTTGAGAGGGGAGGCTATGGCTACACCTTC

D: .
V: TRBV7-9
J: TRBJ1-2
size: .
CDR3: CASSASYGYTF
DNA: TGTGCCAGCAGCGCCAGCTATGGCTACACCTTC

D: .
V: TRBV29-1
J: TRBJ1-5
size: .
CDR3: CSVGASSNQPQHF
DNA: TGCAGCGTTGGGGCGTCCAGCAATCAGCCCCAGCATTTT

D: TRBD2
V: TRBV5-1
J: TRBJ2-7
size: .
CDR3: CASSYGTSGGEQYF
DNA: TGCGCCAGCAGCTACGGGACTAGCGGGGGGGAGCAGTACTTC

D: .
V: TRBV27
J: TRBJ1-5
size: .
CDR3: CASSGGSRNQPQHF
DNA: TGTGCCAGCAGTGGGGGGTCTCGTAATCAGCCCCAGCATTTT

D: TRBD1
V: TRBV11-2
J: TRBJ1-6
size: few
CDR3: CASSTPRTGGEDSPLHF
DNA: TGTGCCAGCAGCACACCCCGGACAGGGGGCGAAGATTCACCCCTCCACTTT

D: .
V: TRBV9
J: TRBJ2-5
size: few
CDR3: CASSVGGETQYF
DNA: TGTGCCAGCAGCGTAGGAGGAGAGACCCAGTACTTC

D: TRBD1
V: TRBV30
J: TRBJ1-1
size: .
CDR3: CAWRASGQRYEAFF
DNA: TGTGCCTGGAGGGCATCGGGACAGCGATATGAAGCTTTCTTT

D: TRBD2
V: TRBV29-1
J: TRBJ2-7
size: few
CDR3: CSVQTSGEGEYF
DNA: TGCAGCGTTCAGACTAGCGGGGAAGGCGAGTACTTC

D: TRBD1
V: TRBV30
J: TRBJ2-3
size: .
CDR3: CAWSVTGGVQYF
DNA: TGTGCCTGGAGTGTAACAGGGGGAGTGCAGTATTTT

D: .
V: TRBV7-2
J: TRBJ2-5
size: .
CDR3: CASSRPQETQYF
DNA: TGTGCCAGCAGCCGCCCCCAAGAGACCCAGTACTTC

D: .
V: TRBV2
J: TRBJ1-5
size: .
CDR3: CASREGRYSNQPQHF
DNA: TGTGCCAGCAGAGAAGGACGGTATAGCAATCAGCCCCAGCATTTT

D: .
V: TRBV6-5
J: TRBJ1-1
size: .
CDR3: CASSFRQGEAFF
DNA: TGTGCCAGCAGTTTTCGCCAGGGTGAAGCTTTCTTT

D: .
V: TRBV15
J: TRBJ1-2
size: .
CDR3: CATSRGGYGVYGYTF
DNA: TGTGCCACCAGCAGAGGAGGGTACGGGGTCTATGGCTACACCTTC

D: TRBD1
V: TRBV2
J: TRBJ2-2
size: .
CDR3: CASSLTGDTGELFF
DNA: TGTGCCAGCAGTCTGACAGGGGACACCGGGGAGCTGTTTTTT

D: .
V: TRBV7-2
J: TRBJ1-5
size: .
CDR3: CASSLEPDSNQPQHF
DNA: TGTGCCAGCAGCTTAGAACCAGATAGCAATCAGCCCCAGCATTTT

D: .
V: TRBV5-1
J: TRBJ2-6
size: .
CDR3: CASSGTLGGANVLTF
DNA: TGCGCCAGCAGCGGGACATTGGGTGGGGCCAACGTCCTGACTTTC

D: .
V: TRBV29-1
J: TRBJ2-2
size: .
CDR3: CSVLYGYTGELFF
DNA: TGCAGCGTTCTATACGGTTACACCGGGGAGCTGTTTTTT

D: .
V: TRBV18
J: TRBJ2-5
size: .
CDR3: CASSESRAGQETQYF
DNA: TGTGCCAGCTCGGAGAGCCGGGCAGGCCAAGAGACCCAGTACTTC

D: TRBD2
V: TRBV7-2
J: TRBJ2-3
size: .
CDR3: CASRLTSGGPDTQYF
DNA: TGTGCCAGCAGACTAACCAGCGGGGGCCCCGATACGCAGTATTTT

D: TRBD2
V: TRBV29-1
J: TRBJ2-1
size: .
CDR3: CSVEEGGHLLAGSFF
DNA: TGCAGCGTTGAAGAAGGCGGACACTTACTAGCGGGGTCGTTCTTC

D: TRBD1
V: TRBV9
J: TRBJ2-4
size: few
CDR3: CASSVEGTANIQYF
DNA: TGTGCCAGCAGCGTAGAAGGGACAGCCAACATTCAGTACTTC

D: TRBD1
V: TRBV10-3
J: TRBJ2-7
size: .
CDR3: CAISLGQGASEQYF
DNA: TGTGCCATCAGCCTGGGACAGGGGGCGAGCGAGCAGTACTTC

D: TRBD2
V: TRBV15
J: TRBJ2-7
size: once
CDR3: CATSRTSGGSYEQYF
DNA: TGTGCCACCAGCCGGACTAGCGGGGGCTCCTACGAGCAGTACTTC

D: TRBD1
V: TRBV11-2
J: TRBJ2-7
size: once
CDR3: CASSQDRLTYEQYF
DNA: TGTGCCAGCAGCCAGGACAGGTTAACCTACGAGCAGTACTTC

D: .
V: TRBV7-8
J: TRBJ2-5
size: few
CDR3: CASGAETQYF
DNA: TGTGCCAGCGGGGCGGAGACCCAGTACTTC